These 7 T cell receptor beta chains were all obtained from the same sample, sequenced in a study of Graves' ophthalmopathy and Graves' hyperthyroidism. As the template, RNA transcripts were used to amplify TCR beta CDR3 regions. HTBI primers were employed in first-round RT-PCR, then a second-round multiplex PCR followed. TCRdb itself ran the multiplex PCR reads through MiXCR, one entry per CDR3 protein. The sample carries about 600,000 distinct CDR3 sequences, roughly 39% recorded once. The sequenced sample was peripheral blood or thyroid tissue (not recorded which). Every receptor here comes from an adult man with Graves' hyperthyroidism.

V usage is TRBV10-3 and J usage is TRBJ1-1, with TRBD1 matching over 7 bases. CDR1 is ENHRY, CDR2 SYGVKD, per germline. The CDR3 has 13 residues. V was pared by 5 bases and J by 5 bases, with 5 bases of the junction left unmatched. CDR3: CAISNRGRTEAFF. In DNA, the CDR3 is TGTGCCATCAGTAACAGGGGTCGGACTGAAGCTTTCTTT.

This clonotype occurred many times. The V gene is TRBV6-5, the J gene TRBJ2-7; D gene unclear. Germline V gene data show CDR1 as MNHEY and CDR2 as SVGAGI. This CDR3 contains 13 residues. V dropped 6 bases and J dropped 2 bases, with 11 bases sitting between them. This CDR3 is CASRTDQTYEQYF. As DNA, the CDR3 is TGTGCCAGCAGAACAGACCAAACCTACGAGCAGTACTTC.

In this sample, this clonotype turned up many times. The rearrangement links TRBV5-1 to TRBJ1-1; D not certain. Germline assignment: CDR1 SGHRS and CDR2 YFSETQ. The CDR3 spans 14 residues. Trimming took off 2 bases at V and 1 base at J, with 9 bases between the two ends. CDR3 sequence: CASSFLGRNTEAFF. CDR3 nucleotide sequence: TGCGCCAGCAGCTTCCTGGGTAGGAACACTGAAGCTTTCTTT. Full variable domain (missing parts from reference TRBV5-1 and TRBJ1-1): KAGVTQTPRYLIKTRGQQVTLSCSPISGHRSVSWYQQTPGQGLQFLFEYFSETQRNKGNFPGRFSGRQFSNSRSEMNVSTLELGDSALYLCASSFLGRNTEAFFGQGTRLTVV.

The genes are TRBV15 and TRBJ1-1; no firm D call. V gave up 1 base and J gave up 1 base, with 10 bases separating them. The CDR3 covers 15 residues. Germline assignment: CDR1 LNHNV and CDR2 YYDKDF (reference sequence). CDR3 nucleotides: TGTGCCACCAGCAGAGTGAAAGGCCCGAACACTGAAGCTTTCTTT. Translation: CATSRVKGPNTEAFF.

The chain uses TRBV2 and TRBJ1-2; D is uncertain. The CDR3 has 13 residues. V lost 2 bases to trimming and J lost 12 bases, with 16 bases between them. CDR1 SNHLY and CDR2 FYNNEI come from the germline V gene. The CDR3 region has the DNA TGTGCCAGCAGTGAATCAGGCCTCTCTGGAAACACCTTC. Translation gives CASSESGLSGNTF.

The CDR3 protein is CASSFPDFPGGNTEAFF. For the CDR3, the DNA is TGTGCCAGCAGCTTTCCCGACTTCCCCGGGGGCAACACTGAAGCTTTCTTT. J is TRBJ1-1 and V is TRBV5-5, with D perhaps matching TRBD1 (6 bases). The CDR3 consists of 17 residues. V was cut by 2 bases and J by 2 bases, with 19 bases left in between. Per the germline V gene, CDR1 is SGHKS and CDR2 is YYEKEE (reference sequence).

This sequence joins TRBV12-3 or TRBV12-4 and TRBJ1-5; possible D gene TRBD1, 5 bases. The CDR3 loop spans 14 amino acids. Trimming cost V 7 bases and J 0 bases, with 10 bases left between them. The CDR3 here is CASNPGGSNQPQHF. Here the CDR3 DNA reads TGTGCCAGCAATCCCGGGGGTAGCAATCAGCCCCAGCATTTT.